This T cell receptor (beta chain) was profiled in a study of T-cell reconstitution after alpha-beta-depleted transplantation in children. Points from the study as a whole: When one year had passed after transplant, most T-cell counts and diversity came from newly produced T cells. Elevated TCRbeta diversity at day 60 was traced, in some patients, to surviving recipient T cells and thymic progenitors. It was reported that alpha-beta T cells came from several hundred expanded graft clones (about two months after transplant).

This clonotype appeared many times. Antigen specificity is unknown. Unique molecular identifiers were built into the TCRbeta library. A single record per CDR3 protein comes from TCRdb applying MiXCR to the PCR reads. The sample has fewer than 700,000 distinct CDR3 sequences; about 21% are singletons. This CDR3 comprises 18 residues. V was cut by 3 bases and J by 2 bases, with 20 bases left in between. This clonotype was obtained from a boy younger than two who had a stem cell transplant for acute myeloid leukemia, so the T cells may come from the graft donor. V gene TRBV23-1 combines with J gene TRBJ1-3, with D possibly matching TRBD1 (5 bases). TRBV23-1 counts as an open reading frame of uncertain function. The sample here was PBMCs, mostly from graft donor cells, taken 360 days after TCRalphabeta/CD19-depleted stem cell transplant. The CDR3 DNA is TGCGCCAGCAGTCAGTGGCAGGGTTGGGGAACACCTGGAAACACCATATATTTT. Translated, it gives CASSQWQGWGTPGNTIYF.